This T cell receptor (beta chain) was recorded in a study of shared clonotypes between healthy human individuals (dated by TCRdb to the early 2020s). About the full investigation: Three men and a couple of women, aged 18 to 49 years, made up the cohort. The study deeply sequenced blood TCR repertoires of about 5 healthy adults to estimate repertoire size and the extent of clonotype sharing between individuals. Between about 0.94 and 8.9 billion PBMCs per donor were obtained by leukapheresis. To increase sequencing depth and limit assay-specific biases, different laboratories used diverse techniques to prepare libraries and sequence TCR repertoires. Broader findings and caveats from the paper: Sampling was limited to blood, and TCR repertoires in tissue likely differ from TCR repertoires in blood. Because the study included a small number of donors, the genetic and exposure-history diversity represented was limited. Pairwise subsampling led to the expectation that sequencing depth would affect the degree of clonotype sharing among donors.

Note on this clone: The specificity of this receptor is unknown. No base quality values were provided; no much bigger clone lies one nucleotide off.

TCR CDR3 regions were amplified from genomic DNA by multiplex PCR using the deep immunoSEQ assay. Extracted genomic DNA from each cell subset was distributed evenly across all wells of several immunoSEQ 96-well plates, and each plate was treated as a replicate. Each replicate PCR for unsorted PBMC received roughly 290 ng genomic DNA, equal to approximately 29,000 T cell genomes. Unsorted PBMC genomic DNA was sequenced across ten immunoSEQ deep assay plates. Purified libraries were quantified with a Qubit 3.0 fluorometer, sized on a Bioanalyzer 2100, and re-quantified with the KAPA Library Quantification kit. Every immunoSEQ 96-well plate was sequenced on a separate single-read 150-cycle Illumina NextSeq 550 flow cell. The paper's data handling went like this. Because only junctional sequences without quality scores were contained in the immunoSEQ output, filtering matching that applied to full-length reads could not be performed. To assign V/J genes and CDR3, sequences were annotated against IMGT germline references using PyIR, a Python wrapper for IgBLAST v1.9. Reads were removed for weak V/J assignments (E-value above 1e-6), missing CDR3, stop codons, out-of-frame junctions, or ambiguous translated residues. V3J clonotypes were defined by identical inferred V gene, J gene, and CDR3 amino acid sequence. The percentage overlap between two repertoires was calculated by dividing the number of shared unique clonotypes by the size of the smaller repertoire. Repertoire richness was assessed with RTK rarefaction, the Chao1 estimator, and Recon v2.1 estimates of unobserved clonotypes. What TCRdb holds here is the immuneACCESS table cut down to in-frame rearrangements. Part of the clones is not present; checked against another copy, under half of the missing clones reflect an unresolved V gene, and the others are unexplained. That table gives V, J and clone size, and the DNA gave D and trimming. The sample includes approximately 510,000 clones, with 79% observed a single time. The ten largest clones take up 10% to 15% of the sample.

The donors were healthy, HIV-negative adults who had no recently reported acute infections or vaccinations. All donors were Caucasian adults living in Nashville, Tennessee, USA. For unsorted samples, 96 million or so PBMCs were counted, and genomic DNA was extracted using the QIAamp DNA Blood Mini kit. After blood collection by leukapheresis, PBMCs were isolated using Ficoll-Histopaque density gradient centrifugation and then cryopreserved in the vapor phase of liquid nitrogen. The CDR3, from cysteine to phenylalanine, totals 14 residues. The sequence is cut down to CDR3 DNA, 42 bases in frame from base 1. Via the germline V gene, CDR1 is SGHTA and CDR2 FQGNSA. Trimming at the junction amounts to 5 bases on V and 0 bases on J, and the germline ends lie 10 bases apart.

This receptor was identified in a woman aged 35 to 49 in good health. Some clones in this sample may be carry-over from other donors' samples. Sequencing was done on a sample of PBMCs. The rearrangement joined TRBV7-2 to TRBJ1-1; possibly the D gene is TRBD1, per 5 matching bases. The DNA reads as follows: TGTGCCAGCAGCCCGCAGGGTATGAACACTGAAGCTTTCTTT. This gives the protein CASSPQGMNTEAFF.